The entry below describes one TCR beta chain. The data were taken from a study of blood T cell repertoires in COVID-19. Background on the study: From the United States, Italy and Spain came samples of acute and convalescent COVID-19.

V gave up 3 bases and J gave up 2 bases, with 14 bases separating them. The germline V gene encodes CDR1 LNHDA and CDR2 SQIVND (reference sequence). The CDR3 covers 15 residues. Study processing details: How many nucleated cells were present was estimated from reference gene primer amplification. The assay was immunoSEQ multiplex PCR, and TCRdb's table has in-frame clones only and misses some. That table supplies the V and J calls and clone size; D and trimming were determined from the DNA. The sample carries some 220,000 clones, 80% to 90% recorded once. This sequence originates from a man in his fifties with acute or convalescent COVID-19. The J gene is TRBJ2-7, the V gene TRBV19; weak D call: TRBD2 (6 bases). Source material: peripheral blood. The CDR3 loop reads CASSISGSGPYEQYF. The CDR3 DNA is TGTGCCAGTAGTATCTCTGGTAGCGGCCCCTACGAGCAGTACTTC.